This T cell receptor (beta chain) originates from a study of T cell repertoires in cytomegalovirus infection. Notes on the study in general: In two of eight donors, the top clonotype was HLA-C-restricted CMV-specific.

This clonotype was counted only a few times. Its antigen remains unidentified. TCRdb analysed the reads with MiXCR anew, one entry per CDR3 protein. The sample yields about 110,000 distinct CDR3 sequences, about a tenth seen once. V lost 4 bases to trimming and J lost 2 bases; unmatched junction nucleotides: 3. Germline values: CDR1 SGHNT, CDR2 YYREEE (reference sequence). The CDR3 covers 15 residues. The sample comprised PBMCs, sequenced either directly or after in vitro stimulation (not recorded which). This chain joins TRBV5-4 and TRBJ2-6, with 7 bases lining up with TRBD1. This receptor was obtained from a human donor in good health (CMV status not recorded). Some clones in this sample may be carry-over from other donors' samples. Written as DNA, the CDR3 is TGTGCCAGCAGCAACACAGGGGCTGGGGCCAACGTCCTGACTTTC. This translates into CASSNTGAGANVLTF.